This T cell receptor (beta chain) was obtained from a study of blood T cell repertoires in COVID-19. Study information: Researchers got acute and convalescent COVID-19 samples from the United States, Italy and Spain. PBMCs, B-cell-depleted T cells, or T cells provided the cDNA or gDNA that made up the material.

This CDR3 is built from 15 residues. The ends were cut back, 5 bases at V and 4 bases at J, with 16 bases in the middle. The V gene's germline CDR1 is SGHAT and CDR2 FQDESV (reference sequence). In the original processing: Amplification of reference gene primers provided the estimated nucleated cell counts. Produced via immunoSEQ multiplex PCR; TCRdb's table is partial and in-frame only. The DNA was the basis for D and trimming; V, J and clone size are from that table. The sample gives over 65,000 clones, about nine tenths of which show up once; more than 1% is in the top ten. The sequence derives from a human donor in a cohort sampled during active COVID-19. The chain recombines TRBV11-1 with TRBJ2-3, with a possible D match to TRBD1 (8 bases). Sequencing was carried out using peripheral blood. Here the CDR3 DNA reads TGTGCCAGCAGCCCGAGGACAGGGAGGGCAGATACGCAGTATTTT. This gives the protein CASSPRTGRADTQYF.